This T cell receptor beta chain is from a study of technical replicates of blood from a handful of donors. Germline V CDR1 and CDR2: LGHNA, YSLEER. The length of the CDR3 is 19 residues. V lost 0 bases to trimming and J lost 5 bases; unmatched junction nucleotides: 11. This clone was detected ten times or more. Libraries were prepared by immunoSEQ multiplex PCR; TCRdb keeps only in-frame clonotypes and omits some of them. The sample shows almost 65,000 clones, 75% to 90% of them seen only once. The material sequenced was PBMCs. The chain uses TRBV4-3 and TRBJ2-3; 13 bases are a match to TRBD2. The receptor was derived from a human donor in good health. Some clones in this sample may be carry-over from other donors' samples. CDR3 amino acids: CASSQDGLAGVPLEDTQYF. The DNA of the CDR3 is TGCGCCAGCAGCCAAGATGGACTAGCGGGGGTGCCCCTTGAAGATACGCAGTATTTT.